This T cell receptor (beta chain) originates from a study of identical twins. V was clipped by 4 bases and J by 0 bases; unmatched bases: 13. From germline, CDR1 is SGHVS and CDR2 FNYEAQ. CDR3 size: 18 residues. In TCRdb, the 5' RACE reads were re-called with MiXCR into one record per CDR3 protein. The sample records about 470,000 distinct CDR3 sequences, approximately 25% being singletons. The data were also submitted as part of a second study, on T cells expressing NK-cell markers.

The chain links TRBV7-6 to TRBJ1-2, with 8 bases matching TRBD1. This TCR was recovered from a woman between 18 and 29 years old in good health. Sequenced material: CD4+ T cells sorted from blood. For the CDR3, the DNA is TGTGCCAGCAGCTCACCAGGGGGCGTGGGGCAGTCTAACTATGGCTACACCTTC. It codes for CASSSPGGVGQSNYGYTF.